This T cell receptor (beta chain) was identified during a study of T and B cells in COVID-19 patients. Study-wide background: Comorbidities linked to unfavorable COVID-19 outcome were present in about 90% of the 20 active-infection patients. Study results and caveats: In COVID-19 patients, T cell receptor beta variable and joining gene use was reportedly strongly skewed. Exclusive to the recovered cohort were roughly 2,000 TCR clusters, 30 to 40 of them with low generation probability. Symptomatic-phase blood samples from mildly ill patients and early samples from severe cases were scarce.

Of note for this clonotype: What it recognizes is unknown.

Trimming removed 0 bases from V and 4 bases from J, with 10 bases in between. Germline V lookup: CDR1 SGHRS, CDR2 YFSETQ. This CDR3 contains 15 residues. Blood genomic DNA input for TRB amplification was 250-500 ng. Multiplex PCR with BIOMED2 TRB-A/B primer pools amplified TRB rearrangements. TCRdb processed the multiplex PCR reads anew with MiXCR; each CDR3 protein has one entry. The table includes roughly 2,500 distinct CDR3 sequences, about 26% detected once. The chain couples TRBV5-1 to TRBJ1-4, with D maybe TRBD1 (6 bases). The sequenced sample was blood. The source of this sequence is a human donor with active COVID-19. This CDR3 reads CASSLEHRDNEKLFF. In DNA, the CDR3 is TGCGCCAGCAGCTTGGAGCACAGGGATAATGAAAAACTGTTTTTT. Looking up the rest from reference TRBV5-1 and TRBJ1-4 gives the full variable domain: KAGVTQTPRYLIKTRGQQVTLSCSPISGHRSVSWYQQTPGQGLQFLFEYFSETQRNKGNFPGRFSGRQFSNSRSEMNVSTLELGDSALYLCASSLEHRDNEKLFFGSGTQLSVL.